This T cell receptor beta chain came from a study of blood T cells in healthy people across ages. A sample-barcoded 5' primer and a J-beta primer mix were used in a second PCR of about 6 to 12 cycles. TCRdb re-called the 5' RACE reads with MiXCR, one entry per CDR3 protein. Of approximately 810,000 distinct CDR3 sequences detected, 29% appear once; the ten largest clones hold 17%. Whole-study findings and limits: Unsorted PBMCs prevented conclusive naive versus antigen-experienced comparison.

Drawn from each donor were approximately 9.2 milliliters of peripheral blood. This clonotype was seen just once. Its antigen remains unidentified. One end of the junction is discordant with germline, which a read error may explain. Per germline, CDR1 SGHTA and CDR2 FQGNSA. This CDR3 region has 16 residues. The source material was blood. J is TRBJ2-3 and V is TRBV7-2, with D tentatively TRBD2 (6 bases). The TCR comes from an elderly woman in good health. The CDR3 protein is CVSSLGLGGVTDTQCF. The DNA of the CDR3 is TGTGTCAGCAGCTTGGGTCTGGGGGGAGTCACAGATACGCAGTGTTTT. The full variable domain, with the rest looked up from reference TRBV7-2 and TRBJ2-3, is GAGVSQSPSNKVTEKGKDVELRCDPISGHTALYWYRQSLGQGLEFLIYFQGNSAPDKSGLPSDRFSAERTGGSVSTLTIQRTQQEDSAVYLCVSSLGLGGVTDTQCFGPGTRLTVL.